These T cell receptor beta chains were read from a single sample in a study of neurological immune-mediated disorders. From the 5' RACE reads, TCRdb called clonotypes with MiXCR, one entry per CDR3 protein. The sample includes about 10,000 distinct CDR3 sequences, under 25% of them seen just once. The sequenced sample consisted of CD8+ T cells from blood. Source of these receptors: an older woman with HTLV-1-associated myelopathy (HAM/TSP). Both conserved end residues are part of each CDR3. Fields, in order: D gene, V gene, J gene, clone size, CDR3 DNA, CDR3 protein. A D gene is named only where the DNA matches it firmly. Clone size is given for some rows only: seen once, a few or many times, or a class if the clone is expanded.

TRBD2	TRBV6-1	TRBJ2-5	many	TGTGCCAGCAGTGAACTAGCGGGGGGGCAAGAGACCCAGTACTTC	CASSELAGGQETQYF
NA	TRBV6-1	TRBJ1-6	many	TGTGCCAGCTACTCCCTGCTAGGGGCAGCTTTACCCCTCCACTTT	CASYSLLGAALPLHF
NA	TRBV6-5	TRBJ2-3	large	TGTGCCAGCAGTTACTCGAAACATGGGGGGTTAGGGCAGGGTACGCAGTATTTT	CASSYSKHGGLGQGTQYF
NA	TRBV12-3/TRBV12-4	TRBJ1-2	many	TGTGCCAGCAGTTTTTCTAACTATGGCTACACCTTC	CASSFSNYGYTF
NA	TRBV5-1	TRBJ2-7	many	TGCGCCAGCAGCTTGACAGGTAACTCCTACGAGCAGTACTTC	CASSLTGNSYEQYF
TRBD1	TRBV6-5	TRBJ1-2	NA	TGTGCCAGCAGATACCCAACTGGACAGGGGGCGTTCTCCTATGGCTACACCTTC	CASRYPTGQGAFSYGYTF
TRBD1	TRBV25-1	TRBJ2-2	many	TGTGCCAGCAGTGAAATTGGGACAGCGAACACCGGGGAGCTGTTTTTT	CASSEIGTANTGELFF
NA	TRBV9	TRBJ2-1	many	TGTGCCAGCAGCGAGGGGGATGAGCAGTTCTTC	CASSEGDEQFF
NA	TRBV5-1	TRBJ2-1	many	TGCGCCAGCAGCTTGGTCGGCCACATCGGCGGCAATGAGCAGTTCTTC	CASSLVGHIGGNEQFF
NA	TRBV11-3	TRBJ2-7	many	TGTGCCAGCAGCTTATATCCGGGGCGGGAGCAGTACTTC	CASSLYPGREQYF
NA	TRBV19	TRBJ1-1	many	TGTGCCAGCCGCGATTTAGGTATGGCGATGAACACTGAAGCTTTCTTT	CASRDLGMAMNTEAFF
TRBD1	TRBV6-1	TRBJ2-1	many	TGTGCCAGCAGTGGGAGCGGGACAGGGTTCAATGAGCAGTTCTTC	CASSGSGTGFNEQFF
NA	TRBV10-3	TRBJ2-7	many	TGTGCCATCAGGGGGGCAGGGCTCGGGTACGAGCAGTACTTC	CAIRGAGLGYEQYF
TRBD1	TRBV5-1	TRBJ1-2	many	TGCGCCAGCAGCGGCGGGACAGGGGGGAACTATGGCTACACCTTC	CASSGGTGGNYGYTF
NA	TRBV20-1	TRBJ1-2	many	TGCAGTGCTCCACTAGGTGGGGGAGGGGCGTATGGCTACACCTTC	CSAPLGGGGAYGYTF
NA	TRBV19	TRBJ2-7	many	TGTGCCAGTAGTCTTGGGATCGGGACGGTCGAGCAGTACTTC	CASSLGIGTVEQYF
NA	TRBV9	TRBJ2-7	few	TGTGCCAGCAGCCCCGAGGACAGCTTGTACGAGCAGTACTTC	CASSPEDSLYEQYF
NA	TRBV3-1	TRBJ2-2	many	TGTGCCAGCAGCCCGACCCAGCCCTTGAACACCGGGGAGCTGTTTTTT	CASSPTQPLNTGELFF
NA	TRBV7-9	TRBJ1-2	many	TGTGCCAGCAGCTTAGACCTCATGGGACCAGCCCATGGCACCTTC	CASSLDLMGPAHGTF
NA	TRBV6-5	TRBJ1-6	many	TGTGCCAGCAGTTCTCAGGGGCCCTATAATTCACCCCTCCACTTT	CASSSQGPYNSPLHF
TRBD2	TRBV20-1	TRBJ2-1	many	TGCAGTGCTAGAGCGGGGGGCTACAATGAGCAGTTCTTC	CSARAGGYNEQFF
NA	TRBV5-5	TRBJ2-1	many	TGTGCCAGCAGCCTGACCCACAGAAGCTCCTACAATGAGCAGTTCTTC	CASSLTHRSSYNEQFF
NA	TRBV20-1	TRBJ1-2	many	TGCAGTGCTAGAGGTGGCTACACCTTC	CSARGGYTF
NA	TRBV5-5	TRBJ2-7	NA	TGTGCCAGCAGCTTGGGACCGGACCCAGGGCGCGAGCAGTACTTC	CASSLGPDPGREQYF
NA	TRBV7-6	TRBJ1-5	many	TGTGCCAGCAGCTTAGATCCCAGTTATCAGCCCCAGCATTTT	CASSLDPSYQPQHF
NA	TRBV29-1	TRBJ1-2	many	TGCAGCGCTGGGACCGCCAACTATGGCTACACCTTC	CSAGTANYGYTF
TRBD1	TRBV5-1	TRBJ1-1	NA	TGCGCCAGCAGCTTGGGGACAGGGAACACTGAAGCTTTCTTT	CASSLGTGNTEAFF
TRBD2	TRBV3-1	TRBJ2-2	many	TGTGCCAGCAGCCGGTTTAGCGGGGATACCGGGGAGCTGTTTTTT	CASSRFSGDTGELFF
NA	TRBV6-5	TRBJ2-7	many	TGTGCCAGCAGTGGCACCTACGAGCAGTACTTC	CASSGTYEQYF
NA	TRBV12-3/TRBV12-4	TRBJ2-7	many	TGTGCCAGCAGTTCGGACACCTCGGGCTTGGGGAACGAGCAGTACTTC	CASSSDTSGLGNEQYF
TRBD2	TRBV4-1	TRBJ2-3	many	TGCGCCAGCAGCGTAGCGGGGGTGAGCACAGATACGCAGTATTTT	CASSVAGVSTDTQYF
NA	TRBV2	TRBJ2-7	many	TGTGCCAGCAGTGAACCCCCGGGACAAACCTACGAGCAGTACTTC	CASSEPPGQTYEQYF
NA	TRBV2	TRBJ1-2	many	TGTGCCAGCGGGGGGGGCTACACCTTC	CASGGGYTF
TRBD1	TRBV7-6	TRBJ2-2	many	TGTGCCAGCAGCAACCCCAGGGGGCTCGGCACCGGGGAGCTGTTTTTT	CASSNPRGLGTGELFF
TRBD1	TRBV5-1	TRBJ2-7	many	TGCGCCAGCAGCTTGGGCTACGGACAGGGGTCCTACGAGCAGTACTTC	CASSLGYGQGSYEQYF
TRBD1	TRBV20-1	TRBJ1-1	NA	TGCAGTGCTAGAGATCGTGGGGGGACAGCTGAAGCTTTCTTT	CSARDRGGTAEAFF